Sequencing of this T cell receptor beta chain was carried out in a study of Ad26.COV2.S vaccination and SARS-CoV-2 variants. Whole-study findings and limits: The analyses of TCR breadth and depth may have understated the size of total T cell responses.

As for treatment: roughly 18 received Ad26.COV2.S at low or high dose, single or two shots; several received placebo; per-sample allocation not given. Specimen acquisition occurred on day 63 following the initial vaccine or placebo injection. For this clone: Antigen unknown.

Using immunoSEQ multiplex PCR, the repertoire was profiled, and TCRdb retains in-frame clones only, with some absent. The table shows a few hundred thousand clones, with about 90% occurring only once. The J segment lost 4 bases and the V segment lost 4 bases, leaving 8 bases of the junction unmatched. CDR1 and CDR2 (germline): SEHNR, FQNEAQ (reference sequence). The CDR3 runs to 16 residues. The genes are TRBV7-9 and TRBJ2-1; TRBD2 matches at 9 bases. The receptor was derived from a person between 18 and 59 years old who received the Ad26.COV2.S COVID-19 vaccine or a placebo. The sequenced sample was peripheral blood, obtained in a trial of Ad26.COV2.S vaccine versus placebo. In DNA, the CDR3 is TGTGCCAGCAGCTCCGTAGCGGGAGCAGAATACAATGAGCAGTTCTTC. Amino acid sequence: CASSSVAGAEYNEQFF.